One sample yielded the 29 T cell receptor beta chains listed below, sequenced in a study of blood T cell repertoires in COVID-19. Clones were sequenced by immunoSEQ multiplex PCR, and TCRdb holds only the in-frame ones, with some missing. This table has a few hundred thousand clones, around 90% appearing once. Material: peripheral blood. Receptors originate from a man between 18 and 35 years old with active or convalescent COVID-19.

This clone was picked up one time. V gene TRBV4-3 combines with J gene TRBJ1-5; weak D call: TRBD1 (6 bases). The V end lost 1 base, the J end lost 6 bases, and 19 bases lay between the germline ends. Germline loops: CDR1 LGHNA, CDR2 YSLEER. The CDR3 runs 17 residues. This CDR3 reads CASSQAWGGGSGQPQHF. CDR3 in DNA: TGCGCCAGCAGCCAAGCCTGGGGAGGGGGGTCCGGTCAGCCCCAGCATTTT.

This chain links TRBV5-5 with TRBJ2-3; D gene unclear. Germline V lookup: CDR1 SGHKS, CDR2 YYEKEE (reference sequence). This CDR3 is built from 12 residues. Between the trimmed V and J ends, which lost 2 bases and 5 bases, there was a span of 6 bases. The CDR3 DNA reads TGTGCCAGCAGCTTCAGTCTAGATACGCAGTATTTT. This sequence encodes CASSFSLDTQYF.

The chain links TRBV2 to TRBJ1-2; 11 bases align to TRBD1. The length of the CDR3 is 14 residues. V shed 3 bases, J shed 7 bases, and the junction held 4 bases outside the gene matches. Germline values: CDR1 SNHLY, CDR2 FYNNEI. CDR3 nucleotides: TGTGCCAGCAGTGACGGACAGGGGGCTCGTGGCTACACCTTC. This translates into CASSDGQGARGYTF.

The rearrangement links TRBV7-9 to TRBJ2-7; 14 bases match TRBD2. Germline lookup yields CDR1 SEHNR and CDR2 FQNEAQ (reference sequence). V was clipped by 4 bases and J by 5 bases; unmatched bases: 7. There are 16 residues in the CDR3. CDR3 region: CASSSPTSGRAHEQYF. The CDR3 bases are TGTGCCAGCAGCTCTCCGACTAGCGGGAGGGCCCACGAGCAGTACTTC.

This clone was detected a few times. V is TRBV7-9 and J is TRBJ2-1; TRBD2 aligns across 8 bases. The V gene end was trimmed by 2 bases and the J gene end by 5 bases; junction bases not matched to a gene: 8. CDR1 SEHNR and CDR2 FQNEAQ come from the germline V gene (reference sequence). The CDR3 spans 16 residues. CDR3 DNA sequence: TGTGCCAGCAGCTTATCGTTAGCGGGAACACACAATGAGCAGTTCTTC. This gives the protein CASSLSLAGTHNEQFF.

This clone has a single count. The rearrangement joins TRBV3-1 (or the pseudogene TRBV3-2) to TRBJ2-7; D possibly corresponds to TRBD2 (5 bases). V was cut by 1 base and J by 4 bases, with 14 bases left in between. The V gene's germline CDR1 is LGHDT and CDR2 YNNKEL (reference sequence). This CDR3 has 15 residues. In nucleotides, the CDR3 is TGTGCCAGCAGCCAAGGGTCCCGGGGATTGTACGAGCAGTACTTC. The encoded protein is CASSQGSRGLYEQYF.

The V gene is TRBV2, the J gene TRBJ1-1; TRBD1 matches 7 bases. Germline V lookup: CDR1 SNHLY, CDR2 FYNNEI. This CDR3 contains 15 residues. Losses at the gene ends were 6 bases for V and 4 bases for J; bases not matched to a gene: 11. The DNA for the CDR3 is TGTGCCAGCAGAAAGACGGACAGGTCCGGCACTGAAGCTTTCTTT. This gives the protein CASRKTDRSGTEAFF.

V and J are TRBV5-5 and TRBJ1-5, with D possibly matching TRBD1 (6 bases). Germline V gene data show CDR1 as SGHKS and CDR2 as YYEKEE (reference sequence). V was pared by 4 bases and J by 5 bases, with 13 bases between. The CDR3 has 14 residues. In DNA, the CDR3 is TGTGCCAGCAGCCGTACAGGGATATATCAGCCCCAGCATTTT. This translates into CASSRTGIYQPQHF.

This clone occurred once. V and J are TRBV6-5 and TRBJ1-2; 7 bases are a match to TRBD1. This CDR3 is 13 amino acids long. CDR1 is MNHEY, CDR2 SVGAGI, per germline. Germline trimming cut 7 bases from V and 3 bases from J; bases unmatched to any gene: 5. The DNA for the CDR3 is TGTGCCAGCAACGGCGGACAGGACTATGGCTACACCTTC. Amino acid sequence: CASNGGQDYGYTF.

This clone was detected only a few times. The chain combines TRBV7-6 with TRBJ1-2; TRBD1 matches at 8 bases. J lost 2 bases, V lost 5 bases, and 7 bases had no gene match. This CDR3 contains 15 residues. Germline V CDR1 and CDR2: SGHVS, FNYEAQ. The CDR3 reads CASSPLQGANYGYTF. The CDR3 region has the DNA TGTGCCAGCAGCCCCCTCCAGGGGGCGAACTATGGCTACACCTTC.

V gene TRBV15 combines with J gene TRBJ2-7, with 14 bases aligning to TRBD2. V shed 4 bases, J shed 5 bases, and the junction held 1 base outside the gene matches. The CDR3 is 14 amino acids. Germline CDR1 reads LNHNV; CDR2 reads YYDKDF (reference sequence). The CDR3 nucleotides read TGTGCCACCAGCATGGGACTAGCGGGAGACGAGCAGTACTTC. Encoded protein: CATSMGLAGDEQYF.

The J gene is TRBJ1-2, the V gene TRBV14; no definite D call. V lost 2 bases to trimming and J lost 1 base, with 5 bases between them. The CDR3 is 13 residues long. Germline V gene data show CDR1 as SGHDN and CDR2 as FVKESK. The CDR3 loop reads CASSQTSNYGYTF. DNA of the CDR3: TGTGCCAGCAGCCAAACCAGTAACTATGGCTACACCTTC. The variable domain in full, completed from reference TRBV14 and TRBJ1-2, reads EAGVTQFPSHSVIEKGQTVTLRCDPISGHDNLYWYRRVMGKEIKFLLHFVKESKQDESGMPNNRFLAERTGGTYSTLKVQPAELEDSGVYFCASSQTSNYGYTFGSGTRLTVV.

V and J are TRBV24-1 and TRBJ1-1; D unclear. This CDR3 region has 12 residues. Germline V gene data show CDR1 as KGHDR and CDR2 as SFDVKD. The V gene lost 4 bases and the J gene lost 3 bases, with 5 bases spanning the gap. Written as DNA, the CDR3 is TGTGCCACCAGTGACAGGCACACTGAAGCTTTCTTT. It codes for CATSDRHTEAFF.

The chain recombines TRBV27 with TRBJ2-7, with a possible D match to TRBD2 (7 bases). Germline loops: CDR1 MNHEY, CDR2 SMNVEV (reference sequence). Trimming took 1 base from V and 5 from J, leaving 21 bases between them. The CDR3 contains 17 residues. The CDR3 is CASSLFTPWGGRNEQYF. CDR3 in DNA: TGTGCCAGCAGTTTATTTACCCCCTGGGGGGGGCGGAACGAGCAGTACTTC.

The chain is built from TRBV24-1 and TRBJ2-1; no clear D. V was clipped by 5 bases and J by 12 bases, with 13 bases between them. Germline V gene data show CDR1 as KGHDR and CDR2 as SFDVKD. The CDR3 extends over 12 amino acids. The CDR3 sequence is CATSGEGVRQFF. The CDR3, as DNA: TGTGCCACCAGTGGCGAAGGAGTCAGGCAGTTCTTC.

Written as DNA, the CDR3 is TGTGCCAGCAGCGATGACCCGGGACAGGGAGTCACCGGGGAGCTGTTTTTT. Amino acid sequence: CASSDDPGQGVTGELFF. The chain has TRBV9 and TRBJ2-2; 9 positions agree with TRBD1. This CDR3 has 17 amino acids. V gave up 3 bases and J gave up 4 bases; unmatched junction bases: 10. Germline V lookup: CDR1 SGDLS, CDR2 YYNGEE.

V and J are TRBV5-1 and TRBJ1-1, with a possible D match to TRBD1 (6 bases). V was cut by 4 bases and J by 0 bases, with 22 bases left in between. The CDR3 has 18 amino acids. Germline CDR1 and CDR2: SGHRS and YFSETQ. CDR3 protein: CASSPQTGSHLVNTEAFF. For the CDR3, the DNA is TGCGCCAGCAGCCCCCAGACAGGTTCTCACCTTGTGAACACTGAAGCTTTCTTT. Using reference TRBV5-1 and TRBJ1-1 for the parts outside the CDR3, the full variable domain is KAGVTQTPRYLIKTRGQQVTLSCSPISGHRSVSWYQQTPGQGLQFLFEYFSETQRNKGNFPGRFSGRQFSNSRSEMNVSTLELGDSALYLCASSPQTGSHLVNTEAFFGQGTRLTVV.

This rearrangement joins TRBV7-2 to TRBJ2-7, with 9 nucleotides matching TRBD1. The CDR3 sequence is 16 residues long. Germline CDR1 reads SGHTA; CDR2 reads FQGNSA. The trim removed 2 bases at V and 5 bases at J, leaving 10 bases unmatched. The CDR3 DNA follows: TGTGCCAGCAGCTTAAACGGGGGACAGGGAGGGGACGAGCAGTACTTC. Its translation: CASSLNGGQGGDEQYF. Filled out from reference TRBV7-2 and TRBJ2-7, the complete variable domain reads GAGVSQSPSNKVTEKGKDVELRCDPISGHTALYWYRQSLGQGLEFLIYFQGNSAPDKSGLPSDRFSAERTGGSVSTLTIQRTQQEDSAVYLCASSLNGGQGGDEQYFGPGTRLTVT.

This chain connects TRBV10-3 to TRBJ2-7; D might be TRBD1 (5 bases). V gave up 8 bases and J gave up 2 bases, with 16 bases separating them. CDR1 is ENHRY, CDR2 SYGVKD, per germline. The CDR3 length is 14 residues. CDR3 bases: TGTGCCATCGGTGGGGCAGCAGTAACCTACGAGCAGTACTTC. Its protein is CAIGGAAVTYEQYF.

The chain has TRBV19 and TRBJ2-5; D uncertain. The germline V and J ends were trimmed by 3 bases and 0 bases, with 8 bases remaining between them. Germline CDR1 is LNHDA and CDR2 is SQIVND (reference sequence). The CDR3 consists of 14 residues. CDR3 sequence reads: CASSISVYQETQYF. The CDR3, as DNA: TGTGCCAGTAGTATCTCCGTGTACCAAGAGACCCAGTACTTC.

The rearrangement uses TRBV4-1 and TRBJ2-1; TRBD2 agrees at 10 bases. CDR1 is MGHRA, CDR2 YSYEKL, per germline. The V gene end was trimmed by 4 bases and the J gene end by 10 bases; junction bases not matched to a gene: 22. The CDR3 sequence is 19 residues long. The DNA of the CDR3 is TGCGCCAGCAGCCGGTTTGGGAGCACCCTAGCGGGGGACCCCACAGAGCAGTTCTTC. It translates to CASSRFGSTLAGDPTEQFF.

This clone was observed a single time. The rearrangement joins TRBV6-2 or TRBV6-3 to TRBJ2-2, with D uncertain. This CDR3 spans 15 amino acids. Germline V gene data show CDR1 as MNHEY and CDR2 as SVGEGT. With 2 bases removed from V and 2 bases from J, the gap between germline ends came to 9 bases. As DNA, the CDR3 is TGTGCCAGCAGTTACCTCCCAGGAAACACCGGGGAGCTGTTTTTT. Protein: CASSYLPGNTGELFF.

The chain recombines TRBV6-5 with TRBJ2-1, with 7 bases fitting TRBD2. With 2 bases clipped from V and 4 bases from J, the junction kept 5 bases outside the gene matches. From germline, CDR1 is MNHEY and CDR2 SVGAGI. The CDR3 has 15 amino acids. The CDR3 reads CASSYGGGSYNEQFF. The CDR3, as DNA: TGTGCCAGCAGTTACGGGGGGGGGTCTTACAATGAGCAGTTCTTC.

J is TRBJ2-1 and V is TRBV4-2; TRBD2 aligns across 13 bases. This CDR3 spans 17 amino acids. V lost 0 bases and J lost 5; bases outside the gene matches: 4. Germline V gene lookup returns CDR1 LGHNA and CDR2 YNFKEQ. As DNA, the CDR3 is TGTGCCAGCAGCCAAGATGTGACTAGCGGGGGGAACAATGAGCAGTTCTTC. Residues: CASSQDVTSGGNNEQFF.

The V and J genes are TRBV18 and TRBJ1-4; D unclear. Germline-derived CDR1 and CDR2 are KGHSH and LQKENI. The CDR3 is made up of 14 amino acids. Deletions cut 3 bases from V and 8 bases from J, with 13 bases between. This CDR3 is CASSPKQLHEKLFF. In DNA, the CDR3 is TGTGCCAGCTCACCCAAACAGTTGCACGAAAAACTGTTTTTT.

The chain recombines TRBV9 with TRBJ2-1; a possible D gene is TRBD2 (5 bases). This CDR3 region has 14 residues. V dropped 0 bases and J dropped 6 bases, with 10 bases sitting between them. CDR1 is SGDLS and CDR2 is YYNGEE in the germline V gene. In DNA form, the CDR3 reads TGTGCCAGCAGCGTAGCTACCGGAGGCAATGAGCAGTTCTTC. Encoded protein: CASSVATGGNEQFF.

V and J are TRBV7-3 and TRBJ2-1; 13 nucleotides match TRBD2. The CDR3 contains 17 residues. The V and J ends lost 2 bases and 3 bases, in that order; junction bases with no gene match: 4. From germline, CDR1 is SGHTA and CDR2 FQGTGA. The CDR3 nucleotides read TGTGCCAGCAGCTTAGGGACTAGCGGGAAAGACTACAATGAGCAGTTCTTC. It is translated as CASSLGTSGKDYNEQFF. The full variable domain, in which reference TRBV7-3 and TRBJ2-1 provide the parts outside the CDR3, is GAGVSQTPSNKVTEKGKYVELRCDPISGHTALYWYRQSLGQGPEFLIYFQGTGAADDSGLPNDRFFAVRPEGSVSTLKIQRTERGDSAVYLCASSLGTSGKDYNEQFFGPGTRLTVL.

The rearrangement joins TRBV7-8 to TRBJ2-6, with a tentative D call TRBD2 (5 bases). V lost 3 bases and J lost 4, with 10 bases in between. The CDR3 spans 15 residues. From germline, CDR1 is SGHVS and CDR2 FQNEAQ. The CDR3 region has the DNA TGTGCCAGCAGCTTTCTAGCTTCCGGGGCCAACGTCCTGACTTTC. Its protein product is CASSFLASGANVLTF.

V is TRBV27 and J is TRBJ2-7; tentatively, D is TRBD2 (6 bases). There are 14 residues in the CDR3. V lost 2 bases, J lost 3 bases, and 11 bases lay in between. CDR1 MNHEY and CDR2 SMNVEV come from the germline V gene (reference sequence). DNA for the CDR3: TGTGCCAGCAGTTTAGGAGGGAGCCTCTACGAGCAGTACTTC. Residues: CASSLGGSLYEQYF.